This entry lists 4 T cell receptor beta chains sequenced from one sample in a study of blood T cell repertoires in COVID-19. Clones were sequenced by immunoSEQ multiplex PCR, and TCRdb holds only the in-frame ones, with some missing. The table has about 210,000 clones, 81% seen once. Input material: PBMCs or T cells enriched from blood (not recorded which). The receptors here all came from a woman aged 45-59 years with acute COVID-19.

The chain is built from TRBV7-6 and TRBJ2-7, with a tentative D call TRBD1 (5 bases). Germline V gene data show CDR1 as SGHVS and CDR2 as FNYEAQ. Trimming took off 5 bases at V and 2 bases at J, with 16 bases between the two ends. The CDR3 loop spans 15 amino acids. The CDR3 loop reads CASSPHPDSTYEQYF. CDR3 in DNA: TGTGCCAGCAGCCCTCATCCCGACAGCACCTACGAGCAGTACTTC.

The chain carries TRBV28 and TRBJ1-5; D perhaps matches TRBD1 (6 bases). The germline gives CDR1 MDHEN, CDR2 SYDVKM. V was pared by 5 bases and J by 0 bases, with 11 bases between. The CDR3 consists of 15 residues. CDR3 sequence reads: CASSRTGYSNQPQHF. DNA of the CDR3: TGTGCCAGCAGTCGAACAGGGTATAGCAATCAGCCCCAGCATTTT. The entire variable domain, with the rest obtained from reference TRBV28 and TRBJ1-5, is as follows: DVKVTQSSRYLVKRTGEKVFLECVQDMDHENMFWYRQDPGLGLRLIYFSYDVKMKEKGDIPEGYSVSREKKERFSLILESASTNQTSMYLCASSRTGYSNQPQHFGDGTRLSIL.

The rearrangement links TRBV28 to TRBJ2-1; TRBD2 is a possible D gene (5 bases). The CDR3 is 15 residues long. Trimming removed 6 bases from V and 2 bases from J, with 14 bases in between. The germline CDR1 and CDR2 sequences are MDHEN and SYDVKM. CDR3 sequence reads: CASSLLVFPYNEQFF. The DNA for the CDR3 is TGTGCCAGCAGCTTACTAGTTTTTCCCTACAATGAGCAGTTCTTC.

The chain links TRBV18 to TRBJ2-7, with D possibly matching TRBD1 (6 bases). Trimming removed 3 bases at V and 1 base at J, with 16 bases between. The CDR3 sequence is 16 residues long. Germline CDR1 reads KGHSH; CDR2 reads LQKENI. The CDR3 loop reads CASSPPGASGSYEQYF. The CDR3 region has the DNA TGTGCCAGCTCACCCCCAGGGGCCAGCGGATCCTACGAGCAGTACTTC.